This note documents a single T cell receptor beta chain sequence. No antigen is known for it. The read terminates 3 residues before the CDR3 end, so the remaining end is supplied by the germline J gene. The CDR3 totals 15 residues. V shed 4 bases and J 5 bases; nucleotides not matched to a gene: 6. The germline gives CDR1 LNHDA, CDR2 SQIVND (reference sequence). This specimen belongs to a study of T cells in women clearing cervical HPV infection. Study background: Blood came at first lesion visit for cases, post-clearance for controls. Case blood was drawn a median around 140 days after lesion detection. Only a few women had HLA typing results available. General study results and limits: TRBV6-7 abundance was lower in cases than controls (about 0.099% versus 0.16%).

Clones were sequenced by immunoSEQ multiplex PCR, and TCRdb holds only the in-frame ones, with some missing. This table holds tens of thousands of clones. The chain joins TRBV19 to TRBJ2-7; 12 bases map to TRBD2. Material: blood buffy coat. The sequence was collected from a woman aged 18 to 69 with a cervical HPV16 infection that either progressed to CIN3+ or cleared (not recorded which). The sequenced CDR3 bases are TGTGCCAGTAGTAGGACTAGCGGGAAAAAAAACGAG. It specifies CASSRTSGKKNE. The CDR3, in full, reads CASSRTSGKKNEQYF.